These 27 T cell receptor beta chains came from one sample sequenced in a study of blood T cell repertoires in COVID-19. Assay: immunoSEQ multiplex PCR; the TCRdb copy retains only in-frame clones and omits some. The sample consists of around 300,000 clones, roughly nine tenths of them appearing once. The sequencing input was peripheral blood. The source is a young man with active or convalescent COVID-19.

The CDR3 sequence is CASSPSERDTEQFF. CDR3 DNA sequence: TGTGCCAGCAGCCCCTCTGAGCGGGATACTGAGCAGTTCTTC. The chain uses TRBV5-4 and TRBJ2-1, with TRBD2 matching 7 bases. Per germline, CDR1 SGHNT and CDR2 YYREEE (reference sequence). The CDR3 has 14 residues. The trim removed 4 bases at V and 9 bases at J, leaving 10 bases unmatched.

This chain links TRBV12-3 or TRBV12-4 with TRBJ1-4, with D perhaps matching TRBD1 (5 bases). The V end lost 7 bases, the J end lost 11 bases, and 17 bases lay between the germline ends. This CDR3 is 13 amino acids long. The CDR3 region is CASTTEANRKLFF. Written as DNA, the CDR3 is TGTGCCAGCACGACAGAGGCAAATCGGAAACTGTTTTTT.

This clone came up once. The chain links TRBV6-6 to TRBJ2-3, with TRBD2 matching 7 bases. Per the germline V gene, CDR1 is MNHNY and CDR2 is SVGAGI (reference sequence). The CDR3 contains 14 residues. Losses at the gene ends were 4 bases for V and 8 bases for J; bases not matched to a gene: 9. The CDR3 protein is CASSSGLVRGTQYF. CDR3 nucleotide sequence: TGTGCCAGCAGTTCTGGACTAGTTCGGGGTACGCAGTATTTT.

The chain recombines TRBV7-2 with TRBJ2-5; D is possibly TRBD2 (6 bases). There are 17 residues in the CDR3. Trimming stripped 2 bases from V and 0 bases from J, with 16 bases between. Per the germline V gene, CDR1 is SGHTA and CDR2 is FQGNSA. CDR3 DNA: TGTGCCAGCAGCTTAATGCGGCGGGGATGGTACCAAGAGACCCAGTACTTC. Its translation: CASSLMRRGWYQETQYF.

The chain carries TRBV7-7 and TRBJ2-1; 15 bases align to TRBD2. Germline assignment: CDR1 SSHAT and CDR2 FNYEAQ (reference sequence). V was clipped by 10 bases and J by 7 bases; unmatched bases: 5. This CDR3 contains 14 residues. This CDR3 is CATRTSGRVNEQFF. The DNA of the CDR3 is TGTGCCACCAGGACTAGCGGGAGGGTTAATGAGCAGTTCTTC.

CDR3 protein: CASRSGTTNSPLHF. Here the CDR3 DNA reads TGTGCCAGCAGATCCGGGACAACGAATTCACCCCTCCACTTT. This chain connects TRBV7-9 to TRBJ1-6; possible D gene TRBD1, 6 bases. The CDR3 has 14 residues. In germline, CDR1 is SEHNR, CDR2 FQNEAQ (reference sequence). Trimming shortened V by 6 bases and J by 7 bases, and 13 bases separated the two germline ends.

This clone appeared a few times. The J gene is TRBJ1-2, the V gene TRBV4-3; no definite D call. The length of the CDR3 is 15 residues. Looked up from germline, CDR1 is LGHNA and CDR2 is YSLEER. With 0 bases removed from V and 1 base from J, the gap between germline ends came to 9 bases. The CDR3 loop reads CASSQDHGINYGYTF. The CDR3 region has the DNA TGCGCCAGCAGCCAAGACCACGGTATTAACTATGGCTACACCTTC.

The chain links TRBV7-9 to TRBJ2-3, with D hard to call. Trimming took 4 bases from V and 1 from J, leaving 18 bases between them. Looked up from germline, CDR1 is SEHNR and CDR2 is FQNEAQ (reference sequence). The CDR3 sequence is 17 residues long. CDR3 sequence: CASSSSAGQRGTDTQYF. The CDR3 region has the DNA TGTGCCAGCAGCTCTTCCGCCGGCCAGCGCGGCACAGATACGCAGTATTTT.

CDR3 in amino acids: CASSLLAGGGRNEQFF. The CDR3 region has the DNA TGCGCCAGCAGCTTACTAGCGGGAGGGGGGAGAAATGAGCAGTTCTTC. V usage is TRBV5-1 and J usage is TRBJ2-1, with 13 bases identical to TRBD2. Unmatched junction bases numbered 6, after V lost 2 bases and J lost 7 bases. CDR3 length equals 16 residues. Germline V gives CDR1 SGHRS, CDR2 YFSETQ. The full variable domain, in which reference TRBV5-1 and TRBJ2-1 provide the parts outside the CDR3, is KAGVTQTPRYLIKTRGQQVTLSCSPISGHRSVSWYQQTPGQGLQFLFEYFSETQRNKGNFPGRFSGRQFSNSRSEMNVSTLELGDSALYLCASSLLAGGGRNEQFFGPGTRLTVL.

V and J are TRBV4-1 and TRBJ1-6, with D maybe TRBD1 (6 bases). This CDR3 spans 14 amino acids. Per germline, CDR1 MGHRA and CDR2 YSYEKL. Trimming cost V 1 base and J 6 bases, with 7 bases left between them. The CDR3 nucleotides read TGCGCCAGCAGCCAAGGGACAGTTAATTCACCCCTCCACTTT. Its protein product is CASSQGTVNSPLHF.

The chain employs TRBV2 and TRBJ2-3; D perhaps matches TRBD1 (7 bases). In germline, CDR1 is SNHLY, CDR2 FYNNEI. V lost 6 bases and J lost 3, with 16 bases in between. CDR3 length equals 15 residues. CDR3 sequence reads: CASRPQAGGTDTQYF. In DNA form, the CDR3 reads TGTGCCAGCAGGCCCCAGGCAGGGGGGACAGATACGCAGTATTTT.

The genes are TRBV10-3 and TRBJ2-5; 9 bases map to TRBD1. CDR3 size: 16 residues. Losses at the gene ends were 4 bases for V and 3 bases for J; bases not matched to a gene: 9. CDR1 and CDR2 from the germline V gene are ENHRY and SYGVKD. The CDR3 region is CAISARDREGEETQYF. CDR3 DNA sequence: TGTGCCATCAGTGCCAGGGACAGGGAGGGGGAAGAGACCCAGTACTTC.

The CDR3 region has the DNA TGTGCCAGCAGCTTAAATCCGGGAAGTCCCACTAATGAAAAACTGTTTTTT. It encodes CASSLNPGSPTNEKLFF. V and J are TRBV7-8 and TRBJ1-4; D unresolved. Germline CDR1 and CDR2: SGHVS and FQNEAQ. The CDR3 is made up of 17 amino acids. V was trimmed by 2 bases and J by 2 bases, leaving 15 bases between them. The full variable domain, in which reference TRBV7-8 and TRBJ1-4 provide the parts outside the CDR3, is GAGVSQSPRYKVAKRGQDVALRCDPISGHVSLFWYQQALGQGPEFLTYFQNEAQLDKSGLPSDRFFAERPEGSVSTLKIQRTQQEDSAVYLCASSLNPGSPTNEKLFFGSGTQLSVL.

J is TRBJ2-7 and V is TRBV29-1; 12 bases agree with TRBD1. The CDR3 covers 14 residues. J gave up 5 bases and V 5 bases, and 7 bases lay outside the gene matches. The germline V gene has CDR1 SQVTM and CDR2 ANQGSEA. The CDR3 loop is CSVSTGTGGHEQYF. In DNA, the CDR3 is TGCAGCGTTTCAACCGGGACAGGGGGCCACGAGCAGTACTTC.

The CDR3 coding sequence is TGTGCTAGTGGTTTTGCTAGATCAGAGACCCAGTACTTC. The encoded protein is CASGFARSETQYF. The V gene is TRBV12-5, the J gene TRBJ2-5; D remains ambiguous. Trimming shortened V by 3 bases and J by 4 bases, and 9 bases separated the two germline ends. CDR3 length: 13 amino acids. CDR1 is LGHNT and CDR2 is FRNRAP in the germline V gene.

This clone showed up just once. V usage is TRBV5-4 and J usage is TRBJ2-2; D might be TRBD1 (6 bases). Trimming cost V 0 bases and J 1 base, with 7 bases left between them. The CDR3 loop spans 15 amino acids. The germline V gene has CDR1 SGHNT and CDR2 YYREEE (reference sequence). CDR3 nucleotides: TGTGCCAGCAGCTTGGGACAGGTGAACACCGGGGAGCTGTTTTTT. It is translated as CASSLGQVNTGELFF.

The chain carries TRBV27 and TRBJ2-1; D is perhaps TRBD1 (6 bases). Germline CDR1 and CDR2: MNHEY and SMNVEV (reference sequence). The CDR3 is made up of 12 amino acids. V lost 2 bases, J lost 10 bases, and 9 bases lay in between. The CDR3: CASSLNRDEQFF. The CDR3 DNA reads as TGTGCCAGCAGTTTAAACAGGGACGAGCAGTTCTTC.

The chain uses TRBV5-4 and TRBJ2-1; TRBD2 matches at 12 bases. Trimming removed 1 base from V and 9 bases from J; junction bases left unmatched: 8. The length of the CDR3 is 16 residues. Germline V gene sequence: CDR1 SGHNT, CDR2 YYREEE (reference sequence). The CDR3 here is CASSLRPTSGSSEQFF. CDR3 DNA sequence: TGTGCCAGCAGCTTGCGGCCGACTAGCGGGAGCAGTGAGCAGTTCTTC.

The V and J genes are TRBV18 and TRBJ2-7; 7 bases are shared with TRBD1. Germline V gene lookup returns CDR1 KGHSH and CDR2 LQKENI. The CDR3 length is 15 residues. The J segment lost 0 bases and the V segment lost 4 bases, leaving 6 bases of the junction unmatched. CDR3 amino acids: CASSRGQDRSYEQYF. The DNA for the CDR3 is TGTGCCAGCTCACGCGGACAGGACCGCTCCTACGAGCAGTACTTC.

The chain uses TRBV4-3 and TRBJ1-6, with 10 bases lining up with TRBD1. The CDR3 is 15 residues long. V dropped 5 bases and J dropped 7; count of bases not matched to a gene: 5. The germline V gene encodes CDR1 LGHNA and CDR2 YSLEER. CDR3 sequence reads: CASSERDRGNSPLHF. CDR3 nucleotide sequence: TGCGCCAGCAGCGAGAGGGACAGGGGAAATTCACCCCTCCACTTT.

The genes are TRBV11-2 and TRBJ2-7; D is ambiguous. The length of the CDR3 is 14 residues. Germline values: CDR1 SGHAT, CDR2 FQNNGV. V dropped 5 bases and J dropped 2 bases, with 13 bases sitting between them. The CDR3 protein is CASSRSSATYEQYF. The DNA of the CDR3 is TGTGCCAGCAGCCGTAGCTCAGCCACCTACGAGCAGTACTTC.

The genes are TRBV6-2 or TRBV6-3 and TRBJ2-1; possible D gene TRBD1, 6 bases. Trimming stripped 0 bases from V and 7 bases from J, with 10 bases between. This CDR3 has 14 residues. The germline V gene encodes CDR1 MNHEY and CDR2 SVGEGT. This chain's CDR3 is CASSYSGAGNEQFF. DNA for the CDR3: TGTGCCAGCAGTTACTCGGGGGCAGGGAATGAGCAGTTCTTC.

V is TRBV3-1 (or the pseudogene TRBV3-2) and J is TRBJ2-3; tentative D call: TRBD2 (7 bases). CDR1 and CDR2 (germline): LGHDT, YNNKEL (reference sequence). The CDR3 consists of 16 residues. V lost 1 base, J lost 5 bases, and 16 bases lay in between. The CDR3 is CASSQASGGGGDTQYF. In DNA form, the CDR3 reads TGTGCCAGCAGCCAAGCTAGCGGAGGAGGGGGAGATACGCAGTATTTT.

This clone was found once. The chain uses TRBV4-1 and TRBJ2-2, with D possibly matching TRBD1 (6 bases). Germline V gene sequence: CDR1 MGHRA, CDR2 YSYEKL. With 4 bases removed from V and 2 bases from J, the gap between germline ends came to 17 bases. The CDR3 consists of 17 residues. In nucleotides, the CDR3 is TGCGCCAGCAGCCTTTGGTGGGGGCAGATAAACACCGGGGAGCTGTTTTTT. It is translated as CASSLWWGQINTGELFF.

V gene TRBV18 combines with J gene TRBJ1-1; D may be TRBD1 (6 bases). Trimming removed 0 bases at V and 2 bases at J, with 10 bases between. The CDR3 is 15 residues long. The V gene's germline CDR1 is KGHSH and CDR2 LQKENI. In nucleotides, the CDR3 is TGTGCCAGCTCACCACCGCCGGGACACAACACTGAAGCTTTCTTT. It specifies CASSPPPGHNTEAFF.

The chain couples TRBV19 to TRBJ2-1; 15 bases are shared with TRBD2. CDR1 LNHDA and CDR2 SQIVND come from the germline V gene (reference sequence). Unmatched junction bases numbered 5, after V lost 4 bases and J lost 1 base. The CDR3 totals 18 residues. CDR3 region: CASSTGLAGGPSYNEQFF. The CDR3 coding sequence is TGTGCCAGTAGTACAGGACTAGCGGGGGGGCCGTCCTACAATGAGCAGTTCTTC.

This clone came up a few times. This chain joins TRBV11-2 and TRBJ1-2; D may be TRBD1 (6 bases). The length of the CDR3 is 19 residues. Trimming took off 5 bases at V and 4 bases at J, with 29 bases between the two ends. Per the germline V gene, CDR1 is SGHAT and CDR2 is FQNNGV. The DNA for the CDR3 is TGTGCCAGCAGCCCTCTTAGGGGGGGGACAACCGCCGCCCCCTATGGCTACACCTTC. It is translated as CASSPLRGGTTAAPYGYTF. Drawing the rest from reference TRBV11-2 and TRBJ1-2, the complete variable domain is EAGVAQSPRYKIIEKRQSVAFWCNPISGHATLYWYQQILGQGPKLLIQFQNNGVVDDSQLPKDRFSAERLKGVDSTLKIQPAKLEDSAVYLCASSPLRGGTTAAPYGYTFGSGTRLTVV.